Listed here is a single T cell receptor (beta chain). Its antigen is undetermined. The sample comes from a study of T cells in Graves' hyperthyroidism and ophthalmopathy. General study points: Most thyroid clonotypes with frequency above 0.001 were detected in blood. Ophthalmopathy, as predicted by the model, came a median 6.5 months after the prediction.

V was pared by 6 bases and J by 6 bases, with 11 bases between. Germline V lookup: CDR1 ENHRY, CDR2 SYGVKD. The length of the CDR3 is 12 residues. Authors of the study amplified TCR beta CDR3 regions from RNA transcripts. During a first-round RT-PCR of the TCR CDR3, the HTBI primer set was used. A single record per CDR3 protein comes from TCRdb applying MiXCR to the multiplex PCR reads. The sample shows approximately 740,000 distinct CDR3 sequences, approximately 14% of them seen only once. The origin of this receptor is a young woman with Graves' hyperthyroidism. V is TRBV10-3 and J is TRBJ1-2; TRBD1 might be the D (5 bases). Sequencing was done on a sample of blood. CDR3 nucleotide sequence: TGTGCCATCAGGCAGGGAGCCAATGGCTACACCTTC. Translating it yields CAIRQGANGYTF.